One sample yielded the 30 T cell receptor beta chains listed below, sequenced in a study of blood T cell repertoires in COVID-19. Clones were sequenced by immunoSEQ multiplex PCR, and TCRdb holds only the in-frame ones, with some missing. The data show more than 65,000 clones, roughly 85% seen once. The sequencing input was peripheral blood. Receptors were obtained from a woman in her seventies with acute or convalescent COVID-19.

This chain uses TRBV12-3 or TRBV12-4 with TRBJ1-3; no clear D gene. CDR3 length: 13 residues. V lost 3 bases to trimming and J lost 2 bases, with 5 bases between them. The CDR3 bases are TGTGCCAGCAGTTTTGACACTGGAAACACCATATATTTT. It specifies CASSFDTGNTIYF.

The gene calls are TRBV2 and TRBJ1-1; D uncertain. This CDR3 spans 13 amino acids. CDR1 and CDR2 from the germline V gene are SNHLY and FYNNEI. V was shortened by 1 base and J by 1 base, with 4 bases between the two germline ends. The CDR3 DNA sequence: TGTGCCAGCAGTGAAGAGCAGAACACTGAAGCTTTCTTT. The encoded protein is CASSEEQNTEAFF.

This chain joins TRBV7-9 and TRBJ2-5; perhaps TRBD2 as D (6 bases). CDR3 length equals 14 residues. Looked up from germline, CDR1 is SEHNR and CDR2 is FQNEAQ (reference sequence). V lost 2 bases and J 1 base, leaving 8 bases between the germline ends. CDR3 nucleotide sequence: TGTGCCAGCAGCTTAACCGGGGGCCAAGAGACCCAGTACTTC. Its translation: CASSLTGGQETQYF.

This clone appeared a few times. V gene TRBV30 combines with J gene TRBJ1-2, with D possibly TRBD1 on 6 matching bases. Trimming cost V 2 bases and J 8 bases, with 18 bases left between them. Germline V gene sequence: CDR1 GTSNPN, CDR2 SVGIG (reference sequence). The CDR3 contains 14 residues. CDR3 in amino acids: CAWSRRGGRSGYTF. The DNA of the CDR3 is TGTGCCTGGAGTCGAAGGGGGGGCAGAAGCGGCTACACCTTC.

The J gene is TRBJ1-6, the V gene TRBV2; no reliable D call. Germline V gene sequence: CDR1 SNHLY, CDR2 FYNNEI. Trimming pared 7 bases from V and 6 bases from J, leaving 13 bases between. The CDR3 sequence is 14 residues long. The DNA of the CDR3 is TGTGCCAGCACCCAGACAAATTTTAATTCACCCCTCCACTTT. Amino acid sequence: CASTQTNFNSPLHF.

The J gene is TRBJ2-1, the V gene TRBV4-2; TRBD2 matches 10 bases. Germline CDR1 is LGHNA and CDR2 is YNFKEQ. This CDR3 comprises 18 residues. J gave up 2 bases and V 0 bases, and 7 bases lay outside the gene matches. The CDR3 is CASSQDYSLAGAYNEQFF. The CDR3 nucleotides read TGTGCCAGCAGCCAAGATTATTCGCTAGCGGGAGCCTACAATGAGCAGTTCTTC.

The CDR3 loop is CASSDSRTGLKNIQYF. The CDR3 DNA reads TGTGCCAGCAGTGACTCGAGGACAGGTCTAAAAAACATTCAGTACTTC. This chain joins TRBV2 and TRBJ2-4; TRBD1 agrees at 7 bases. The germline gives CDR1 SNHLY, CDR2 FYNNEI. V lost 3 bases to trimming and J lost 4 bases; unmatched junction nucleotides: 9. CDR3 size: 16 residues.

This clone was seen a handful of times. The chain recombines TRBV5-4 with TRBJ2-5, with D unresolved. This CDR3 comprises 13 residues. V was shortened by 2 bases and J by 5 bases, with 10 bases between the two germline ends. Germline lookup yields CDR1 SGHNT and CDR2 YYREEE (reference sequence). The CDR3 bases are TGTGCCAGCAGCTTCTACGGAGAGGAGACCCAGTACTTC. Translating gives CASSFYGEETQYF.

The chain employs TRBV15 and TRBJ2-3, with 7 bases that match TRBD2. This CDR3 region has 17 residues. J was trimmed by 1 base and V by 3 bases; bases with no gene match: 10. Germline CDR1 LNHNV, CDR2 YYDKDF (reference sequence). The CDR3 sequence is CATSRGRDFVGTDTQYF. DNA for the CDR3: TGTGCCACCAGCAGGGGGAGGGACTTCGTCGGCACAGATACGCAGTATTTT.

The V gene is TRBV19, the J gene TRBJ1-6; D unresolved. CDR1 and CDR2 from the germline V gene are LNHDA and SQIVND (reference sequence). The length of the CDR3 is 15 residues. Trimming took 7 bases from V and 0 from J, leaving 10 bases between them. CDR3 nucleotide sequence: TGTGCCAGTAATCCGGGGAGCTCCTATAATTCACCCCTCCACTTT. Translation: CASNPGSSYNSPLHF.

The rearrangement links TRBV27 to TRBJ2-7, with 10 bases that match TRBD2. CDR3 length: 15 residues. CDR1 MNHEY and CDR2 SMNVEV come from the germline V gene (reference sequence). Unmatched junction bases numbered 4, after V lost 3 bases and J lost 2 bases. CDR3 bases: TGTGCCAGCAGTTTTAGCGGGAGGCCGACCTACGAGCAGTACTTC. Protein product: CASSFSGRPTYEQYF.

This clone was counted many times. This chain links TRBV7-9 with TRBJ2-4, with 7 nucleotides matching TRBD2. CDR3 length: 15 amino acids. Per germline, CDR1 SEHNR and CDR2 FQNEAQ (reference sequence). V lost 1 base and J lost 4; bases outside the gene matches: 4. In DNA, the CDR3 is TGTGCCAGCAGCTTAGGGGCGGGAGTAAAAAACATTCAGTACTTC. This codes for CASSLGAGVKNIQYF.

For the CDR3, the DNA is TGTGCCAGCAGCCCTCCGACTAGCGACGAGCAGTACTTC. This sequence encodes CASSPPTSDEQYF. The chain recombines TRBV3-1 (or the pseudogene TRBV3-2) with TRBJ2-7; the match to TRBD2 covers 8 bases. After removal of 4 bases from V and 5 bases from J, the junction contained 4 bases not matched to a gene. Germline V CDR1 and CDR2: LGHDT, YNNKEL (reference sequence). The CDR3 spans 13 residues.

The V call is TRBV4-1, the J call TRBJ2-5; D is perhaps TRBD2 (5 bases). The CDR3 has 15 amino acids. V lost 0 bases and J 7 bases, leaving 15 bases between the germline ends. Germline loops: CDR1 MGHRA, CDR2 YSYEKL. CDR3: CASSQDNSRRRTQYF. Here the CDR3 DNA reads TGCGCCAGCAGCCAAGACAACAGCCGGAGGAGGACCCAGTACTTC.

Turning to this clone: The junction departs from germline at one end; a sequencing error may be responsible. The chain employs TRBV6-1 and TRBJ1-5, with D possibly matching TRBD1 (6 bases). The CDR3 is made up of 12 amino acids. Germline V gene data show CDR1 as MNHNS and CDR2 as SASEGT. CDR3 in amino acids: CASGDRNQPQHF. For the CDR3, the DNA is TGTGCCAGCGGTGACAGGAATCAGCCCCAGCATTTT.

CDR3 sequence: CASSFTAAEAFF. The CDR3 DNA reads TGTGCCAGCAGTTTTACGGCGGCTGAAGCTTTCTTT. The chain uses TRBV12-3 or TRBV12-4 and TRBJ1-1, with D unclear. The CDR3 extends over 12 amino acids. V lost 3 bases and J lost 6, with 8 bases in between.

The V gene is TRBV24-1, the J gene TRBJ1-2; no firm D call. Trimming left V 7 bases short and J 8 bases short, with 22 bases between. CDR1 is KGHDR, CDR2 SFDVKD, per germline. The CDR3 extends over 15 amino acids. The CDR3 loop is CATSGPGETEVGYTF. CDR3 in DNA: TGTGCCACCAGCGGACCCGGGGAGACCGAGGTGGGCTACACCTTC.

This chain connects TRBV30 to TRBJ1-3, with D perhaps TRBD1 (6 bases). Trimming cost V 1 base and J 8 bases, with 15 bases left between them. Germline CDR1 and CDR2: GTSNPN and SVGIG (reference sequence). CDR3 size: 14 residues. CDR3 nucleotide sequence: TGTGCCTGGAGTGATGGATCAGGGGTGGACACCATATATTTT. This codes for CAWSDGSGVDTIYF.

This chain joins TRBV3-1 (or the pseudogene TRBV3-2) and TRBJ2-7, with 8 bases identical to TRBD2. After removal of 1 base from V and 3 bases from J, the junction contained 14 bases not matched to a gene. Germline CDR1 is LGHDT and CDR2 is YNNKEL (reference sequence). This CDR3 has 18 residues. CDR3 DNA sequence: TGTGCCAGCAGCCAAGTAACTAAGCGGGAGCACCTACACTACGAGCAGTACTTC. This translates into CASSQVTKREHLHYEQYF.

V usage is TRBV5-1 and J usage is TRBJ1-2; the D gene is possibly TRBD1 (5 bases). This CDR3 contains 16 residues. Germline V gene data show CDR1 as SGHRS and CDR2 as YFSETQ. The V and J ends lost 4 bases and 4 bases respectively, with 20 bases between them. CDR3 nucleotides: TGCGCCAGCAGCCCAGGCCGGGACTGGACCACCTATGGCTACACCTTC. This sequence encodes CASSPGRDWTTYGYTF.

The chain recombines TRBV7-2 with TRBJ2-7; TRBD2 matches 8 bases. The CDR3 spans 14 residues. Germline V gene lookup returns CDR1 SGHTA and CDR2 FQGNSA. Trimming cost V 7 bases and J 4 bases; bases outside gene matches: 9. CDR3 sequence reads: CASTPREGRYEQYF. The CDR3 DNA reads as TGTGCCAGCACGCCCCGGGAGGGACGGTACGAGCAGTACTTC.

The CDR3 nucleotides are TGTGCCAGCAGCTTACAGGGGTCTCTAGGGGAAAAACTGTTTTTT. Protein sequence: CASSLQGSLGEKLFF. This sequence joins TRBV7-2 and TRBJ1-4, with D perhaps matching TRBD1 (6 bases). Trimming left V 2 bases short and J 8 bases short, with 15 bases between. Germline V lookup: CDR1 SGHTA, CDR2 FQGNSA. CDR3 length: 15 amino acids. Full variable domain (rest looked up from reference TRBV7-2 and TRBJ1-4): GAGVSQSPSNKVTEKGKDVELRCDPISGHTALYWYRQSLGQGLEFLIYFQGNSAPDKSGLPSDRFSAERTGGSVSTLTIQRTQQEDSAVYLCASSLQGSLGEKLFFGSGTQLSVL.

V gene TRBV9 combines with J gene TRBJ2-7; 8 bases fit TRBD1. There are 14 residues in the CDR3. The trim removed 4 bases at V and 7 bases at J, leaving 10 bases unmatched. Germline V gene sequence: CDR1 SGDLS, CDR2 YYNGEE. CDR3 protein: CASSPRQGAYEQYF. CDR3 nucleotides: TGTGCCAGCAGCCCTCGGCAGGGGGCATATGAGCAGTACTTC. Filled out from reference TRBV9 and TRBJ2-7, the complete variable domain reads DSGVTQTPKHLITATGQRVTLRCSPRSGDLSVYWYQQSLDQGLQFLIQYYNGEERAKGNILERFSAQQFPDLHSELNLSSLELGDSALYFCASSPRQGAYEQYFGPGTRLTVT.

V and J are TRBV3-1 (or the pseudogene TRBV3-2) and TRBJ2-3, with 8 bases identical to TRBD2. The length of the CDR3 is 17 residues. V was clipped by 0 bases and J by 1 base; unmatched bases: 6. CDR1 and CDR2 from the germline V gene are LGHDT and YNNKEL (reference sequence). CDR3 sequence (DNA): TGTGCCAGCAGCCAAGAAGGTAGCGGGATTGGCACAGATACGCAGTATTTT. Its protein is CASSQEGSGIGTDTQYF.

The CDR3 bases are TGTGCCAGCAGCGCACGGAGGGTGAACAATGAGCAGTTCTTC. Protein product: CASSARRVNNEQFF. The chain employs TRBV2 and TRBJ2-1; possibly TRBD2 for D (6 bases). V lost 6 bases and J 5 bases, leaving 14 bases between the germline ends. CDR1 SNHLY and CDR2 FYNNEI come from the germline V gene. This CDR3 has 14 amino acids.

The rearrangement uses TRBV2 and TRBJ2-3; TRBD2 matches at 13 bases. The CDR3 runs to 18 residues. Germline V gene sequence: CDR1 SNHLY, CDR2 FYNNEI. V lost 6 bases to trimming and J lost 4 bases; unmatched junction nucleotides: 13. CDR3 region: CASRRDRTSGSKADTQYF. DNA of the CDR3: TGTGCCAGCAGAAGGGATAGGACTAGCGGGAGTAAGGCAGATACGCAGTATTTT.

In nucleotides, the CDR3 is TGCAGCGCGCGGGAGGGTGCCTACAATGAGCAGTTCTTC. This encodes CSAREGAYNEQFF. This rearrangement joins TRBV29-1 to TRBJ2-1; 9 bases line up with TRBD2. V shed 7 bases and J 2 bases; nucleotides not matched to a gene: 3. Germline loops: CDR1 SQVTM, CDR2 ANQGSEA. The CDR3 has 13 residues.

The V call is TRBV7-9, the J call TRBJ1-1, with a weak D call TRBD1 (5 bases). The length of the CDR3 is 12 residues. The V gene's germline CDR1 is SEHNR and CDR2 FQNEAQ (reference sequence). V lost 3 bases to trimming and J lost 7 bases, with 9 bases between them. This CDR3 reads CASSFPTVEAFF. The CDR3 DNA reads as TGTGCCAGCAGCTTTCCGACAGTTGAAGCTTTCTTT.

CDR3 loop: CASSQHVQTQYF. In DNA, the CDR3 is TGTGCCAGCAGCCAACACGTCCAGACCCAGTACTTC. The chain combines TRBV11-3 with TRBJ2-5; D not certain. V dropped 5 bases and J dropped 6 bases, with 10 bases sitting between them. The CDR3 loop spans 12 amino acids. Germline V gives CDR1 SGHNT, CDR2 YENEEA.

This clone came up many times. The chain combines TRBV29-1 with TRBJ2-3, with TRBD2 matching 12 bases. Germline CDR1 and CDR2: SQVTM and ANQGSEA. V trimming: 4 bases; J trimming: 4 bases; junction bases outside the gene matches: 9. CDR3 length: 16 residues. CDR3 DNA: TGCAGCGTTGGGGCTAGCGGGAGGGCCAGGGCAGATACGCAGTATTTT. This codes for CSVGASGRARADTQYF.